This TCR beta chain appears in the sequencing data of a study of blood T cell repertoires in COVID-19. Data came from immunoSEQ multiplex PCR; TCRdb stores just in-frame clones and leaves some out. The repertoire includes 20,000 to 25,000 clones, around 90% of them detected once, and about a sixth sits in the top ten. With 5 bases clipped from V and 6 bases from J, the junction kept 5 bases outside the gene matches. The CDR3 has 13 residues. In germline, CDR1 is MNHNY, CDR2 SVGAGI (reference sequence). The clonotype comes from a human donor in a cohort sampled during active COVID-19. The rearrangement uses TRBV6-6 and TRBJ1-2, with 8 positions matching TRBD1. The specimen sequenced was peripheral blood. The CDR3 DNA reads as TGTGCCAGCAGTGTTGACAGGGGCAATGGCTACACCTTC. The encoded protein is CASSVDRGNGYTF.